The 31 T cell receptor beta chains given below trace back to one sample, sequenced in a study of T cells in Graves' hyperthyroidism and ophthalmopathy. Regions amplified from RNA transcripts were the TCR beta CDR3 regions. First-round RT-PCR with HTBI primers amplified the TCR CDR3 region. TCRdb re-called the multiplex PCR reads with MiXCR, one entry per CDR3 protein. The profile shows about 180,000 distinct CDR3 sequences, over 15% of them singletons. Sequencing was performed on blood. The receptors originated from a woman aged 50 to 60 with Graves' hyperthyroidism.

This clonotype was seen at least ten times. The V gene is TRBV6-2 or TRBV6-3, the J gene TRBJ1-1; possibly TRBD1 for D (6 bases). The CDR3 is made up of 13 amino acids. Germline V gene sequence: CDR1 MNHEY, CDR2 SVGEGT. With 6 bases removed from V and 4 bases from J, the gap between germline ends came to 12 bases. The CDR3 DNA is TGTGCCAGCAGGAGGGGGACATTCACTGAAGCTTTCTTT. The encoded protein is CASRRGTFTEAFF.

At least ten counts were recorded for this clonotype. The CDR3 DNA reads as TGTGCCAGCAGCCAGGACAGGGGGCTCCTTGGCTACACCTTC. Its translation is CASSQDRGLLGYTF. The V and J genes are TRBV6-2 or TRBV6-3 and TRBJ1-2; 11 bases agree with TRBD1. The CDR3 spans 14 residues. V lost 6 bases and J lost 7; bases outside the gene matches: 7. From germline, CDR1 is MNHEY and CDR2 SVGEGT.

For the CDR3, the DNA is TGTGCCAGCAGCTTAGAAACCTACGAGCAGTACTTC. This gives the protein CASSLETYEQYF. The V call is TRBV7-9, the J call TRBJ2-7; D ambiguous. The CDR3 contains 12 residues. Germline loops: CDR1 SEHNR, CDR2 FQNEAQ (reference sequence). The germline V and J ends were trimmed by 1 base and 2 bases, with 3 bases remaining between them.

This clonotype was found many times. The chain's CDR3 is CASSLNWDRHPYEQYF. The CDR3 DNA follows: TGCGCCAGCAGCCTTAACTGGGACAGGCACCCCTACGAGCAGTACTTC. The V and J genes are TRBV5-1 and TRBJ2-7; 8 positions match TRBD1. The germline V gene encodes CDR1 SGHRS and CDR2 YFSETQ. The CDR3 consists of 16 residues. V lost 4 bases and J lost 2; bases outside the gene matches: 11.

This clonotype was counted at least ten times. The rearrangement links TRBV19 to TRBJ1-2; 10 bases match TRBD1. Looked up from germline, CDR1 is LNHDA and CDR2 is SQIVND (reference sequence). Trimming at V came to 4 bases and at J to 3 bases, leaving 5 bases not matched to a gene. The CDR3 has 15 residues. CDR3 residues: CASSTTGTGDYGYTF. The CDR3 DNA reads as TGTGCCAGTAGTACGACCGGGACAGGGGACTATGGCTACACCTTC.

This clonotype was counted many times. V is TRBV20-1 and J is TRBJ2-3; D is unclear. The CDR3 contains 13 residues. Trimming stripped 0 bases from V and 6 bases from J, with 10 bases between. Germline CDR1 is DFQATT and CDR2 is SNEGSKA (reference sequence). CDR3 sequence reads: CSARDTQKDTQYF. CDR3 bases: TGCAGTGCTAGAGATACTCAAAAGGATACGCAGTATTTT.

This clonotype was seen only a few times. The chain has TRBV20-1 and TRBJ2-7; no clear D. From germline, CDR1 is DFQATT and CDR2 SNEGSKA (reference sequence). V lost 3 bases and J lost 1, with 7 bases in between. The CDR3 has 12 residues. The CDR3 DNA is TGCAGTGCTAGCCAGCAGTCCTACGAGCAGTACTTC. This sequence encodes CSASQQSYEQYF.

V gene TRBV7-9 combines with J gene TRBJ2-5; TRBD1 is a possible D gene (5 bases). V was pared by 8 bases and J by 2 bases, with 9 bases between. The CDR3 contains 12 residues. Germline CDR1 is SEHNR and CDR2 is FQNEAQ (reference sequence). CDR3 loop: CASQQAQETQYF. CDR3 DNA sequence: TGTGCCAGCCAACAGGCACAAGAGACCCAGTACTTC.

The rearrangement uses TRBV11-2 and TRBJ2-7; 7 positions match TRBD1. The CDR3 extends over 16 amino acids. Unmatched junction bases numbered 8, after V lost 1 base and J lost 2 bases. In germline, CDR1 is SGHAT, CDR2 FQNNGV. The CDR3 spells CASSLVWDRGAYEQYF. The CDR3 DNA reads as TGTGCCAGCAGCTTAGTGTGGGACAGAGGGGCCTACGAGCAGTACTTC.

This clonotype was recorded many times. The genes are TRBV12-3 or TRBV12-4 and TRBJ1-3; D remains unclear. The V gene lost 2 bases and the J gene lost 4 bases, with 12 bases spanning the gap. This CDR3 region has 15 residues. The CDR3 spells CASSLRATGGNTIYF. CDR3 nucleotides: TGTGCCAGCAGTTTACGGGCTACCGGGGGAAACACCATATATTTT.

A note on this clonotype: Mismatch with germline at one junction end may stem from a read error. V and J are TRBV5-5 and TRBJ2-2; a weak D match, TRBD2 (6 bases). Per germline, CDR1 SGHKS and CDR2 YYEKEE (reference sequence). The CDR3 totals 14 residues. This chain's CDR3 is CASSLDGSYGELFF. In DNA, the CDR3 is TGTGCCAGCAGCCTCGACGGGAGCTACGGGGAACTGTTTTTT.

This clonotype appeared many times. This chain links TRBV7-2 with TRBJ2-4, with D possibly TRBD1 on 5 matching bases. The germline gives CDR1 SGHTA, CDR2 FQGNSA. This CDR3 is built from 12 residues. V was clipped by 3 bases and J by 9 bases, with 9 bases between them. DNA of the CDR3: TGTGCCAGCAGCTTCGACCAGGGCATTCAGTACTTC. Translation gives CASSFDQGIQYF.

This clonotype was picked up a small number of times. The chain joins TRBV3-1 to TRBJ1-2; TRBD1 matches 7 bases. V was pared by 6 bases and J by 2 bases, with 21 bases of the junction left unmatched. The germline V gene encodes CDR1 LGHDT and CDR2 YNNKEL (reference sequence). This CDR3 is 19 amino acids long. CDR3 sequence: CASSSRVDRAIFENYGYTF. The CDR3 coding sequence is TGTGCCAGCAGTTCAAGGGTTGACAGGGCAATCTTTGAGAACTATGGCTACACCTTC.

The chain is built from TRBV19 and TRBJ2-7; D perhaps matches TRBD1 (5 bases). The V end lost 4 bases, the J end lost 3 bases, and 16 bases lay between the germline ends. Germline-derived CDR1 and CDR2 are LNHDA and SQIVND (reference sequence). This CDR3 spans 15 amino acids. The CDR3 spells CASSTEDSYVYEQYF. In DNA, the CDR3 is TGTGCCAGTAGTACGGAAGACAGTTACGTCTACGAGCAGTACTTC.

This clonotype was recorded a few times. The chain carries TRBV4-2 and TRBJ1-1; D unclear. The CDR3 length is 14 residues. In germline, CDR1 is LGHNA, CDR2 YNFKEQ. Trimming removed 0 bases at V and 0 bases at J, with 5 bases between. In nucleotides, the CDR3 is TGTGCCAGCAGCCAAGATTACATGAACACTGAAGCTTTCTTT. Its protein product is CASSQDYMNTEAFF.

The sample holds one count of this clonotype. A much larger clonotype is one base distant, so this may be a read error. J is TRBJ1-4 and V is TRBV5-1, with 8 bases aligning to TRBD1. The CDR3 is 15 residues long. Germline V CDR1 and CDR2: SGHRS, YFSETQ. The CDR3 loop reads CAGSYQGAPNEKLFF. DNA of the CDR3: TGCGCCGGCAGCTATCAGGGGGCCCCGAATGAAAAACTGTTTTTT. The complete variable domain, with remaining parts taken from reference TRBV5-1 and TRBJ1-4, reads KAGVTQTPRYLIKTRGQQVTLSCSPISGHRSVSWYQQTPGQGLQFLFEYFSETQRNKGNFPGRFSGRQFSNSRSEMNVSTLELGDSALYLCAGSYQGAPNEKLFFGSGTQLSVL.

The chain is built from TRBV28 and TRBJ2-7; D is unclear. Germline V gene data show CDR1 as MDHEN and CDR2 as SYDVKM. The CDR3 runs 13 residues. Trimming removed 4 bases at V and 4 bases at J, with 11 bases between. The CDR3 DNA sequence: TGTGCCAGCAGTTCTCCTCTAGAATACGAGCAGTACGTC. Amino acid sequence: CASSSPLEYEQYV.

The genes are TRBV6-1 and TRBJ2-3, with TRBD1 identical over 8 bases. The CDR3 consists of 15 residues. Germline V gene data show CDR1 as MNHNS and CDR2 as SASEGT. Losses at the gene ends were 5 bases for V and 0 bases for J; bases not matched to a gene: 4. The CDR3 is CASSRQGISTDTQYF. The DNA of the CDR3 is TGTGCCAGCAGTAGACAGGGGATAAGCACAGATACGCAGTATTTT.

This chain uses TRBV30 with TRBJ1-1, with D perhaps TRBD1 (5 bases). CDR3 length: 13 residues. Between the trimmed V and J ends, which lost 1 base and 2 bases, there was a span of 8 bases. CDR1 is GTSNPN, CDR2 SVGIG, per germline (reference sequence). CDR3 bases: TGTGCCTGGAGTGCGCAGGGCAACACTGAAGCTTTCTTT. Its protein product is CAWSAQGNTEAFF.

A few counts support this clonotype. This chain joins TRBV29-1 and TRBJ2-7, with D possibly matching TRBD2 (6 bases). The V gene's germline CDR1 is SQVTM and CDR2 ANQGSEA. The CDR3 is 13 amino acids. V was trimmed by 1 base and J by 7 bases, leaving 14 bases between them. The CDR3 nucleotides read TGCAGCGTTGAAGGGGACTCTCCCTTGGAGCAGTACTTC. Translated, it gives CSVEGDSPLEQYF.

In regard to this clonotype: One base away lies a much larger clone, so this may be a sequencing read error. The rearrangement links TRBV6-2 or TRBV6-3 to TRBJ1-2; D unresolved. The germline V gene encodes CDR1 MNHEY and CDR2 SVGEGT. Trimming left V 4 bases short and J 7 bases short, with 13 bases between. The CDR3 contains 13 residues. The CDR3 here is CASSSTPSGGYTF. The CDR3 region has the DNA TGTGCCAGCAGTTCGACCCCCTCCGGTGGCTACACCTTC.

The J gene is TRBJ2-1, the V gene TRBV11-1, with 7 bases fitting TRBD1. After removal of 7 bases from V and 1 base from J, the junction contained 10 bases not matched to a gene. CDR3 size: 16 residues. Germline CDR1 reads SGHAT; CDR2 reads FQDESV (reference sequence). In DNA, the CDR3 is TGTGCCAGCACCCGTATAGCAGGGGGTTCCTACAATGAGCAGTTCTTC. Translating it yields CASTRIAGGSYNEQFF.

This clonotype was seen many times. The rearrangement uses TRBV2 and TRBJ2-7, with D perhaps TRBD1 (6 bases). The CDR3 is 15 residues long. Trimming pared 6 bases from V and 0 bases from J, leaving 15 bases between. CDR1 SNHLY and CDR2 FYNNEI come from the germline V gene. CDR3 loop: CASRGQSTSSYEQYF. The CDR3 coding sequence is TGTGCCAGCAGAGGACAGTCCACGAGCTCCTACGAGCAGTACTTC.

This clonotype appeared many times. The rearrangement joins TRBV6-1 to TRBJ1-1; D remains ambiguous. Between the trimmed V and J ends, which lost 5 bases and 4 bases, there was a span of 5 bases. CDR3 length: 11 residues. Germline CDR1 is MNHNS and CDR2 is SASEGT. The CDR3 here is CASSFVTEAFF. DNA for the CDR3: TGTGCCAGCAGTTTTGTCACTGAAGCTTTCTTT.

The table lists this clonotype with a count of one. The CDR3 region is CASSSGTGSKGNQPQHF. The CDR3 DNA is TGTGCCAGCAGTTCCGGGACAGGGAGTAAGGGCAATCAGCCCCAGCATTTT. The J gene is TRBJ1-5, the V gene TRBV12-3 or TRBV12-4; 9 bases are a match to TRBD1. The CDR3 covers 17 residues. V shed 4 bases and J 2 bases; nucleotides not matched to a gene: 9.

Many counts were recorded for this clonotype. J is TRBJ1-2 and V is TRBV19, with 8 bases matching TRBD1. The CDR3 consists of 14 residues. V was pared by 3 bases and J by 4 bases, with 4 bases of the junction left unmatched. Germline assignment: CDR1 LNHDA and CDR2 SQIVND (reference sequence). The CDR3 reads CASSIPGGGYGYTF. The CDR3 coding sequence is TGTGCCAGTAGTATCCCAGGGGGCGGCTATGGCTACACCTTC.

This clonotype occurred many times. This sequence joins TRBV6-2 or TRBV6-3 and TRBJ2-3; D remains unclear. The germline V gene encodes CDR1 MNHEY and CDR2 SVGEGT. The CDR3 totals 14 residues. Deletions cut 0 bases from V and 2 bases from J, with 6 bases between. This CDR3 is CASSYSLDTDTQYF. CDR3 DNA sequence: TGTGCCAGCAGTTACTCGCTAGACACAGATACGCAGTATTTT.

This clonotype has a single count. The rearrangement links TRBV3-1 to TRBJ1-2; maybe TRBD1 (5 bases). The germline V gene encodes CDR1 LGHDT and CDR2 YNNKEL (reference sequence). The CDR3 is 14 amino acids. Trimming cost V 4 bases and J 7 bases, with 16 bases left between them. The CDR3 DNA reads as TGTGCCAGCAGCCGTGGGGGATCAGGACGTGGCTACACCTTC. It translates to CASSRGGSGRGYTF. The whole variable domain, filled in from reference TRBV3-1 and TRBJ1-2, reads DTAVSQTPKYLVTQMGNDKSIKCEQNLGHDTMYWYKQDSKKFLKIMFSYNNKELIINETVPNRFSPKSPDKAHLNLHINSLELGDSAVYFCASSRGGSGRGYTFGSGTRLTVV.

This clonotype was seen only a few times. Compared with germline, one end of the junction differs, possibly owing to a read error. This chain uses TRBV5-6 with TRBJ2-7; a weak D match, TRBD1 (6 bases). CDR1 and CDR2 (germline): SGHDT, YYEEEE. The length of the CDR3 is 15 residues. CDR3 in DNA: TGTGCCAGCAGCTTGGCTCGGACAGTGTTCTACGGGCAGTACTTC. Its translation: CASSLARTVFYGQYF.

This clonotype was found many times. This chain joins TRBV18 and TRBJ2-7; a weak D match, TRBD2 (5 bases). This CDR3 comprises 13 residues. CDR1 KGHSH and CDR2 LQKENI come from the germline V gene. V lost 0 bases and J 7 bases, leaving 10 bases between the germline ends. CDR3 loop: CASSPPKPGEQYF. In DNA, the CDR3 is TGTGCCAGCTCACCACCTAAACCGGGGGAGCAGTACTTC.

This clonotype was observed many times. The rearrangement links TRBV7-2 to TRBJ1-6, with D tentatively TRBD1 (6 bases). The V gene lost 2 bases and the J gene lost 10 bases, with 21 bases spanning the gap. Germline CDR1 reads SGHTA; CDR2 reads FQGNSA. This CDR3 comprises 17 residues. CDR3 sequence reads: CASSLRPLGGRDSPLHF. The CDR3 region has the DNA TGTGCCAGCAGCTTACGTCCTTTAGGGGGTCGGGACTCACCCCTCCACTTT.